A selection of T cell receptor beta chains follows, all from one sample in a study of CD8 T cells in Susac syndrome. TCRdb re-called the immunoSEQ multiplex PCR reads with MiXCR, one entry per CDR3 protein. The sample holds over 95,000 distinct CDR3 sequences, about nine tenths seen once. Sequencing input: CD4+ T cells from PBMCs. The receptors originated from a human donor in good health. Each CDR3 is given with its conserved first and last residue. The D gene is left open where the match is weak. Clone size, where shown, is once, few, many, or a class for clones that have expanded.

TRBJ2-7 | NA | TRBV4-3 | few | CASSPTSRDLSSYEQYF | TGCGCCAGCAGCCCTACATCCAGGGATTTGAGCTCCTACGAGCAGTATTTC
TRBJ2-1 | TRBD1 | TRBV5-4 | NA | CASSPAGTDSYNEQFF | TGTGCCAGCAGCCCCGCCGGGACAGACTCCTACAATGAGCAGTTCTTC
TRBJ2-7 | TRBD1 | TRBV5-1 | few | CASSRTGPSSSYEQYF | TGCGCCAGCAGCCGGACAGGGCCTTCGAGCTCCTACGAGCAGTACTTC
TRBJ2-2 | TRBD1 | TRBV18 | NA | CASQPRTGGTGELFF | TGTGCCAGTCAGCCAAGGACAGGGGGCACCGGGGAGCTGTTTTTT
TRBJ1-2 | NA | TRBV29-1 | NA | CSVFGYGYTF | TGCAGCGTTTTCGGCTATGGCTACACCTTC
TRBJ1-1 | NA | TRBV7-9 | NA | CASSYGRGNTEAFF | TGTGCCAGCAGCTACGGTCGGGGCAACACTGAAGCTTTCTTT
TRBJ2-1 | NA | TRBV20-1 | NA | CSARPMADLSYNEQFF | TGCAGTGCTAGGCCCATGGCGGACCTCTCCTACAATGAGCAGTTCTTC
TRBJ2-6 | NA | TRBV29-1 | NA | CSVDIGPSGANVLTF | TGCAGCGTTGATATAGGGCCCTCTGGGGCCAACGTCCTGACTTTC
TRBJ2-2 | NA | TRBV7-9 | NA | CASSFGQSTGELFF | TGTGCCAGCAGCTTTGGGCAGAGCACCGGGGAGCTGTTTTTT
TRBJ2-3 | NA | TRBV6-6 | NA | CASHGDTQYF | TGTGCCAGCCACGGAGATACGCAGTATTTT
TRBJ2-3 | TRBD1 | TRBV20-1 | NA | CSASGQGFSTDTQYF | TGCAGTGCTAGCGGACAGGGCTTTTCGACAGATACGCAGTATTTT
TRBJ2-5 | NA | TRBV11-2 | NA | CASSSSMETQYF | TGTGCCAGCAGCTCTTCAATGGAGACCCAGTACTTC
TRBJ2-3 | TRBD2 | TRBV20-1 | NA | CSASESGTTAHEGQYF | TGCAGTGCTAGCGAGTCCGGGACTACGGCTCATGAGGGGCAGTATTTT
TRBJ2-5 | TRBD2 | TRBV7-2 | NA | CASSPQTSGGAVETQYF | TGTGCCAGCAGCCCGCAGACTAGCGGGGGGGCTGTGGAGACCCAGTACTTC